This T cell receptor beta chain came from a study of response to subunit inactivated influenza vaccine. This clonotype was counted a few times. With 4 bases removed from V and 3 bases from J, the gap between germline ends came to 15 bases. This CDR3 region has 16 residues. CDR1 SGHVS and CDR2 FQNEAQ come from the germline V gene. In TCRdb, the RT-PCR reads were re-called with MiXCR into one record per CDR3 protein. The top ten clones hold approximately 6.5% of a sample with hundreds of thousands of distinct CDR3 sequences, approximately 15% of them seen once. This TCR derives from a man between 50 and 59 years old who received an inactivated influenza vaccine. The specimen comprised PBMCs from blood, sampled roughly 2 weeks before vaccination. The V and J genes are TRBV7-8 and TRBJ1-4; D is perhaps TRBD1 (6 bases). CDR3 DNA sequence: TGTGCCAGCAGCTCCGCACGGGGGGGCCCTAATGAAAAACTGTTTTTT. Translating it yields CASSSARGGPNEKLFF.